A selection of T cell receptor beta chains follows, all from one sample in a study of blood T cell repertoires in COVID-19. This table comes from immunoSEQ multiplex PCR, and its TCRdb copy is limited to in-frame clones, with some not included. The table shows roughly 170,000 clones, with 82% occurring only once. What was sequenced was PBMCs or T cells enriched from blood (not recorded which). Receptor source: a man between 60 and 70 years old who had recovered from COVID-19. Both conserved end residues are part of each CDR3. A D gene is named only where the DNA matches it firmly. Size tells how often a clone was seen (once, few, many) or the class of an expanded clone, and some rows leave it out.

J,D,size,V,DNA,CDR3
TRBJ2-7,TRBD1,NA,TRBV7-8,TGTGCCAGCAGCTTAGCGGCAGGGGGCGTGGACGAGCAGTACTTC,CASSLAAGGVDEQYF
TRBJ1-1,NA,few,TRBV2,TGTGCCAGCACCGAGGGGGTTAACACTGAAGCTTTCTTT,CASTEGVNTEAFF
TRBJ1-2,TRBD1,NA,TRBV7-8,TGTGCCAGCAGCCCAACGGGACAGAACTATGGCTACACCTTC,CASSPTGQNYGYTF
TRBJ2-7,TRBD1,NA,TRBV28,TGTGCCAGCGTCCGGGACAGCTACGAGCAGTACTTC,CASVRDSYEQYF
TRBJ1-2,TRBD1,NA,TRBV29-1,TGCAGCGTTGCCCCAGACCGGGACAGGGTTTCTGGCTACACCTTC,CSVAPDRDRVSGYTF
TRBJ2-1,TRBD2,NA,TRBV9,TGTGCCAGCAGCGTGGCCGGACTAGCGGAAAATGAGCAGTTCTTC,CASSVAGLAENEQFF
TRBJ2-3,TRBD2,NA,TRBV7-3,TGTGCCAGCAGCTTAACAGCGGGGTTAGGAGATACGCAGTATTTT,CASSLTAGLGDTQYF
TRBJ2-3,NA,NA,TRBV5-1,TGCGCCAGCAGCTTGGGGCCAGGGAGCACAGATACGCAGTATTTT,CASSLGPGSTDTQYF
TRBJ2-7,NA,few,TRBV10-3,TGTGCCATCACCTGGGGGGGCCACGAGCAGTACTTC,CAITWGGHEQYF
TRBJ2-7,NA,NA,TRBV9,TGTGCCAGCAGCGTAGGGTTTGAGCGGGCCTACGAGCAGTACTTC,CASSVGFERAYEQYF
TRBJ1-4,NA,NA,TRBV7-3,TGTGCCAGCAGCCGGGGGACGAATGAAAAACTGTTTTTT,CASSRGTNEKLFF
TRBJ2-2,TRBD1,NA,TRBV11-3,TGTGCCAGCAGCCGGGGACAGGGGGACGGGGAGCTGTTTTTT,CASSRGQGDGELFF
TRBJ1-4,NA,NA,TRBV28,TGTGCCAGCAGTTTATTAACGGGGGTCGGGGAAAAACTGTTTTTT,CASSLLTGVGEKLFF
TRBJ1-2,TRBD1,NA,TRBV18,TGTGCCAGCTCACCTCGGACAGGGGACAACTATGGCTACACCTTC,CASSPRTGDNYGYTF
TRBJ2-1,TRBD2,NA,TRBV24-1,TGTGCCACCAGTGATTTCCGGGGAGGGAGTGAGCAGTTCTTC,CATSDFRGGSEQFF
TRBJ1-1,TRBD1,NA,TRBV10-3,TGTGCCATCAGGGTGACAGGGGGTCCGGGATCACCGTCTGAAGCTTTCTTT,CAIRVTGGPGSPSEAFF
TRBJ2-2,NA,once,TRBV19,TGTGCCAGTAGTATAGGTACGAACACCGGGGAGCTGTTTTTT,CASSIGTNTGELFF
TRBJ1-2,NA,NA,TRBV11-2,TGTGCCAGCAGCCGGACAGCTAACTATGGCTACACCTTC,CASSRTANYGYTF
TRBJ1-1,NA,NA,TRBV3-1/TRBV3-2,TGTGCCAGCAGCCCTTCGCAGGGGACTGAAGCTTTCTTT,CASSPSQGTEAFF
TRBJ2-1,NA,NA,TRBV4-2,TGTGCCAGCAGCCAAACCAACACAGGGGGGGACAATGAGCAGTTCTTC,CASSQTNTGGDNEQFF
TRBJ1-6,TRBD1,many,TRBV7-9,TGTGCCAGCAGCCTTGGCTCAGGGGGCCCACCCCTCCACTTT,CASSLGSGGPPLHF
TRBJ2-1,TRBD1,NA,TRBV11-3,TGTGCCAGCACTCCGGGACAGTACAATGAGCAGTTCTTC,CASTPGQYNEQFF
TRBJ1-3,NA,few,TRBV3-1/TRBV3-2,TGTGCCAGCAGCATCCTGGCAGGGAAAGGAAACACCATATATTTT,CASSILAGKGNTIYF
TRBJ2-7,TRBD1,once,TRBV19,TGTGCCAGTAGTCTGGATGGACAGGGACAGAGATACGAGCAGTACTTC,CASSLDGQGQRYEQYF
TRBJ1-4,NA,NA,TRBV19,TGTGCCAGTAGTCCCCCACGAGGGTCTAATGAAAAACTGTTTTTT,CASSPPRGSNEKLFF
TRBJ2-7,NA,NA,TRBV28,TGTGCCAGCAGTCCCCGGGAAGGCTTAAGCTCCTACGAGCAGTACTTC,CASSPREGLSSYEQYF
TRBJ2-3,NA,NA,TRBV7-3,TGTGCCAGCAGCTTAACTAGTGCATTCACAGATACGCAGTATTTT,CASSLTSAFTDTQYF
TRBJ2-7,TRBD2,NA,TRBV9,TGTGCCAGCAGCGGGACTAGCGGGAGTCCCTACGAGCAGTACTTC,CASSGTSGSPYEQYF
TRBJ1-4,TRBD1,NA,TRBV11-2,TGTGCCAGCAGCTCTTGGACAGGCGCTAATGAAAAACTGTTTTTT,CASSSWTGANEKLFF
TRBJ1-1,TRBD1,NA,TRBV15,TGTGCCACCAGCAGAGCTACAGGGGAGAACACTGAAGCTTTCTTT,CATSRATGENTEAFF
TRBJ1-1,TRBD1,once,TRBV3-1/TRBV3-2,TGTGCCAGCAGCCGACCTCTGACAGGGGTATCGGGCACTGAAGCTTTCTTT,CASSRPLTGVSGTEAFF